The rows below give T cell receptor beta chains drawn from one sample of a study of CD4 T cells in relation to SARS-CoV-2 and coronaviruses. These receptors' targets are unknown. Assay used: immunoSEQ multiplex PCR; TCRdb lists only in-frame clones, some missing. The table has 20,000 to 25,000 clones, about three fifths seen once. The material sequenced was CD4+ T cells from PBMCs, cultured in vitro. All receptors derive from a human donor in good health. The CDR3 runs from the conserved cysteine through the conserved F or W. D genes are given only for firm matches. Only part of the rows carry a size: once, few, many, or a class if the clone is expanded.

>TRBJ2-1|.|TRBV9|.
CASSPRSVPNEQFF
TGTGCCAGCAGCCCAAGAAGTGTTCCCAATGAGCAGTTCTTC
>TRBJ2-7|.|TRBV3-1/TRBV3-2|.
CASSQPGRDEQYF
TGTGCCAGCAGCCAACCAGGAAGGGACGAGCAGTACTTC
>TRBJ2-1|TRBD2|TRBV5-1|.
CASSLETSGVYNEQFF
TGCGCCAGCAGCTTGGAGACTAGCGGGGTTTACAATGAGCAGTTCTTC
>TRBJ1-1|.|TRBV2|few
CASTSGARTEAFF
TGTGCCAGCACCTCTGGGGCGAGGACTGAAGCTTTCTTT
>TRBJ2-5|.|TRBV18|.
CASSPLEKTGTQYF
TGTGCCAGCTCACCTCTTGAAAAGACTGGGACCCAGTACTTC
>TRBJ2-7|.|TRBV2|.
CASKAGQIVDEQYF
TGTGCCAGCAAAGCTGGACAGATTGTGGACGAGCAGTACTTC
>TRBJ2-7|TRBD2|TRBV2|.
CASRALAAGPSEQYF
TGTGCCAGCAGAGCTCTAGCGGCCGGGCCCTCCGAGCAGTACTTC
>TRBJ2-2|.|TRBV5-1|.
CASSFLRGTGELFF
TGCGCCAGCAGCTTCCTCCGGGGTACCGGGGAGCTGTTTTTT
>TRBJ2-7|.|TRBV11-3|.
CASSLHPHEQYF
TGTGCCAGCAGCTTGCACCCCCACGAGCAGTACTTC
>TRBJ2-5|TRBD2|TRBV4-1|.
CASSQGTSGRRQTQYF
TGCGCCAGCAGCCAAGGAACTAGCGGGAGGAGACAGACCCAGTACTTC
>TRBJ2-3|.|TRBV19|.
CASSRELEGGDTQYF
TGTGCCAGTAGTCGAGAGCTAGAGGGGGGGGATACGCAGTATTTT
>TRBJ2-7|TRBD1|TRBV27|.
CASRTGQSEQYF
TGTGCCTCCCGGACAGGACAGTCCGAGCAGTACTTC
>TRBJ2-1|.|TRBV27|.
CASSSWGGSKDNEQFF
TGTGCCAGCAGCTCCTGGGGCGGCTCAAAGGACAATGAGCAGTTCTTC
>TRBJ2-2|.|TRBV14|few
CASSQIAIANTGELFF
TGTGCCAGCAGCCAAATAGCGATTGCGAACACCGGGGAGCTGTTTTTT
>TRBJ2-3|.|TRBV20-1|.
CSASTSQDTQYF
TGCAGTGCTAGTACTAGCCAAGATACGCAGTATTTT
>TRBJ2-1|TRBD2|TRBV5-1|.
CASSLGVLAGENEQFF
TGCGCCAGCAGCTTGGGGGTCCTAGCGGGAGAAAATGAGCAGTTCTTC
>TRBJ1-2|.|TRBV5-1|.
CASSFGPAVDYGYTF
TGCGCCAGCAGCTTCGGGCCCGCTGTCGACTATGGCTACACCTTC
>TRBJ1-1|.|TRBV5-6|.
CASSRDTNTEAFF
TGTGCCAGCAGCCGCGACACCAACACTGAAGCTTTCTTT